Shown below are 24 T cell receptor beta chains from a single sample sequenced in a study of blood T cells in healthy people across ages. Primers used in a second PCR of roughly 7 to 11 cycles were a sample-barcoded 5' primer and a J-beta primer mix. TCRdb analysed the 5' RACE reads with MiXCR anew, one entry per CDR3 protein. This table holds 450,000 to 600,000 distinct CDR3 sequences, approximately 26% found once. The same specimen was also included in a second study, on T cells of mothers and their children.

The sample was blood. The receptors shown here come from a boy aged 2-15 years in good health.

This clonotype appeared a few times. The chain combines TRBV15 with TRBJ2-3; maybe TRBD2 (5 bases). There are 16 residues in the CDR3. Trimming left V 1 base short and J 1 base short, with 12 bases between. Germline CDR1 LNHNV, CDR2 YYDKDF (reference sequence). The CDR3 nucleotides read TGTGCCACCAGCAGAGTGACTACCCCTGGCACAGATACGCAGTATTTT. Protein sequence: CATSRVTTPGTDTQYF.

V is TRBV10-3 and J is TRBJ2-1; D is unclear. The end of the DNA aligns better with TRBJ2-5, so the J call may be wrong. The CDR3 loop spans 12 amino acids. Germline CDR1 is ENHRY and CDR2 is SYGVKD. The CDR3 spells CAISEARETQYF. CDR3 DNA sequence: TGTGCCATCAGTGAGGCTCGAGAGACCCAGTACTTC.

This chain links TRBV6-5 with TRBJ2-1; no definite D call. Near its end, the DNA agrees better with TRBJ2-7, so the J call may be wrong. Germline V gives CDR1 MNHEY, CDR2 SVGAGI. The CDR3 sequence is 14 residues long. The CDR3 protein is CASRSRRDTYEQYF. For the CDR3, the DNA is TGTGCCAGCAGGTCAAGGCGAGATACCTACGAGCAGTACTTC.

This clonotype was observed a handful of times. The V gene is TRBV5-1, the J gene TRBJ2-1; D is tentatively TRBD1 or TRBD2 (5 bases each). Germline CDR1 SGHRS, CDR2 YFSETQ. Trimming removed 4 bases from V and 4 bases from J, with 15 bases in between. The CDR3 is 15 residues long. CDR3 nucleotides: TGCGCCAGCAGCCCCCCGGGACCTACATACAATGAGCAGTTCTTC. As protein: CASSPPGPTYNEQFF. The variable domain in full, completed from reference TRBV5-1 and TRBJ2-1, reads KAGVTQTPRYLIKTRGQQVTLSCSPISGHRSVSWYQQTPGQGLQFLFEYFSETQRNKGNFPGRFSGRQFSNSRSEMNVSTLELGDSALYLCASSPPGPTYNEQFFGPGTRLTVL.

This clonotype was detected only a few times. The V and J genes are TRBV12-3 or TRBV12-4 and TRBJ2-5; TRBD2 agrees at 9 bases. Trimming removed 3 bases from V and 5 bases from J; junction bases left unmatched: 7. The CDR3 runs to 15 residues. CDR3 loop: CASSFLAGGLETQYF. The CDR3 DNA follows: TGTGCCAGCAGTTTCCTTGCGGGGGGGTTGGAGACCCAGTACTTC.

This clonotype occurred a few times. The rearrangement joins TRBV27 to TRBJ2-3, with TRBD2 identical over 7 bases. The CDR3 is 16 residues long. J lost 3 bases, V lost 7 bases, and 13 bases had no gene match. In germline, CDR1 is MNHEY, CDR2 SMNVEV (reference sequence). CDR3 region: CASTGPSGTLTDTQYF. Written as DNA, the CDR3 is TGTGCCAGCACAGGACCGAGCGGGACTTTGACAGATACGCAGTATTTT.

This clonotype was detected only a few times. V gene TRBV7-2 combines with J gene TRBJ1-5; possible D gene TRBD1, 5 bases. V was trimmed by 3 bases and J by 3 bases, leaving 12 bases between them. The CDR3 length is 15 residues. In germline, CDR1 is SGHTA, CDR2 FQGNSA. CDR3 region: CASSFSGANNQPQHF. In nucleotides, the CDR3 is TGTGCCAGCAGCTTCTCTGGGGCGAACAATCAGCCCCAGCATTTT.

The rearrangement uses TRBV7-9 and TRBJ2-3, with 13 bases matching TRBD2. The CDR3 loop spans 14 amino acids. With V trimmed by 5 bases and J by 5 bases, 1 base remained unmatched. Germline V lookup: CDR1 SEHNR, CDR2 FQNEAQ (reference sequence). The CDR3 coding sequence is TGTGCCAGCAGCGGGACTAGCGGGATAGATACGCAGTATTTT. Protein sequence: CASSGTSGIDTQYF.

The rearrangement links TRBV5-1 to TRBJ2-4, with a weak D call TRBD1 (6 bases). V was clipped by 4 bases and J by 0 bases, with 14 bases between them. This CDR3 is 16 amino acids long. Germline V CDR1 and CDR2: SGHRS, YFSETQ. As DNA, the CDR3 is TGCGCCAGCAGCCGGACAGCCGGGATAGCCAAAAACATTCAGTACTTC. This encodes CASSRTAGIAKNIQYF.

The chain links TRBV20-1 to TRBJ2-5; 8 bases are a match to TRBD1. The J call may be faulty, since TRBJ2-1 better matches the DNA end. The CDR3 is made up of 12 amino acids. CDR1 is DFQATT and CDR2 is SNEGSKA in the germline V gene (reference sequence). The CDR3 protein is CSAKTGVNEQFF. CDR3 DNA: TGCAGTGCCAAGACAGGGGTCAATGAGCAGTTCTTC.

DNA of the CDR3: TGCAGTGCAACCCCGGGACAAGAAGAGACCCAGTACTTC. Translation gives CSATPGQEETQYF. The rearrangement links TRBV20-1 to TRBJ2-5, with a tentative D call TRBD1 (6 bases). With 6 bases removed from V and 3 bases from J, the gap between germline ends came to 14 bases. Germline V gene sequence: CDR1 DFQATT, CDR2 SNEGSKA (reference sequence). The CDR3 length is 13 residues.

The rearrangement uses TRBV6-2 or TRBV6-3 and TRBJ2-2; D gene uncertain. Trimming removed 5 bases from V and 4 bases from J, with 8 bases in between. CDR3 size: 13 residues. The germline V gene has CDR1 MNHEY and CDR2 SVGEGT. CDR3 sequence: CASSLQFTGELFF. In DNA form, the CDR3 reads TGTGCCAGCAGTCTACAGTTCACCGGGGAGCTGTTTTTT.

The V call is TRBV6-2 or TRBV6-3, the J call TRBJ2-7; D ambiguous. In germline, CDR1 is MNHEY, CDR2 SVGEGT. The CDR3 loop spans 15 amino acids. V lost 6 bases, J lost 2 bases, and 17 bases lay in between. The CDR3 protein is CASRRMDRTTYEQYF. CDR3 nucleotides: TGTGCCAGCAGGCGGATGGACCGAACAACCTACGAGCAGTACTTC.

This clonotype was observed a handful of times. The rearrangement uses TRBV2 and TRBJ2-5, with 12 nucleotides matching TRBD2. There are 15 residues in the CDR3. V shed 7 bases and J 5 bases; nucleotides not matched to a gene: 8. Germline assignment: CDR1 SNHLY and CDR2 FYNNEI. CDR3 sequence (DNA): TGTGCCAGCAACCCCCTAGCGGGGGGGCAGGAGACCCAGTACTTC. Translation gives CASNPLAGGQETQYF.

This clonotype was detected a few times. This chain uses TRBV30 with TRBJ1-2, with D perhaps matching TRBD1 (6 bases). V was pared by 3 bases and J by 2 bases, with 13 bases between. This CDR3 region has 14 residues. Per germline, CDR1 GTSNPN and CDR2 SVGIG (reference sequence). Written as DNA, the CDR3 is TGTGCCTGGAGGGGTACAGGGACGAACTATGGCTACACCTTC. This gives the protein CAWRGTGTNYGYTF.

This clonotype was counted a few times. The genes are TRBV29-1 and TRBJ1-1; a possible D gene is TRBD1 (6 bases). The CDR3 extends over 13 amino acids. CDR1 and CDR2 from the germline V gene are SQVTM and ANQGSEA. The ends were cut back, 6 bases at V and 5 bases at J, with 16 bases in the middle. CDR3 loop: CSVAPGARTEAFF. The CDR3 DNA is TGCAGCGTCGCTCCAGGGGCGAGGACTGAAGCTTTCTTT.

This clonotype appeared a few times. This chain uses TRBV11-2 with TRBJ2-1, with 8 bases matching TRBD2. The assigned J gene may be wrong: the sequence end matches TRBJ2-5 better. The CDR3 covers 19 residues. Germline assignment: CDR1 SGHAT and CDR2 FQNNGV. The CDR3 DNA reads TGTGCCAGCAGCACAGGCACCCCCCTGTTAGCGGGGAGAGGAGAGACCCAGTACTTC. Amino acid sequence: CASSTGTPLLAGRGETQYF.

The rearrangement links TRBV11-2 to TRBJ1-6, with 7 bases aligning to TRBD1. CDR1 SGHAT and CDR2 FQNNGV come from the germline V gene. The ends lost 1 base at V and 10 bases at J; junction bases unmatched: 16. The CDR3 consists of 18 residues. CDR3 region: CASSLGSTGIRTNSPLHF. DNA of the CDR3: TGTGCCAGCAGCTTAGGCTCGACAGGGATTAGGACGAACTCACCCCTCCACTTT.

This chain connects TRBV6-6 to TRBJ2-3, with D perhaps matching TRBD2 (6 bases). The CDR3 consists of 14 residues. Germline V gene sequence: CDR1 MNHNY, CDR2 SVGAGI (reference sequence). Trimming removed 5 bases from V and 0 bases from J, with 9 bases in between. This chain's CDR3 is CASSRLDSTDTQYF. DNA for the CDR3: TGTGCCAGCAGTCGACTAGATAGCACAGATACGCAGTATTTT.

V gene TRBV20-1 combines with J gene TRBJ1-4; 9 nucleotides line up with TRBD1. This CDR3 is 14 amino acids long. Trimming removed 5 bases from V and 10 bases from J; junction bases left unmatched: 11. CDR1 and CDR2 from the germline V gene are DFQATT and SNEGSKA (reference sequence). The CDR3 nucleotides are TGCAGTGCTCGTACCGGGACAGGGTTAGGAAAACTGTTTTTT. Protein: CSARTGTGLGKLFF.

The gene calls are TRBV5-6 and TRBJ2-1, with 9 bases fitting TRBD2. The length of the CDR3 is 15 residues. V shed 4 bases and J 4 bases; nucleotides not matched to a gene: 6. Germline CDR1 is SGHDT and CDR2 is YYEEEE. The CDR3: CASSLAGGRYNEQFF. CDR3 sequence (DNA): TGTGCCAGCAGCCTGGCGGGGGGGAGATACAATGAGCAGTTCTTC.

For the CDR3, the DNA is TGTGCCTGGAGTCCACAAGAGAATCAGCCCCAGCATTTT. This sequence encodes CAWSPQENQPQHF. V is TRBV30 and J is TRBJ1-5; D ambiguous. Trimming removed 2 bases from V and 4 bases from J, with 9 bases in between. Germline CDR1 reads GTSNPN; CDR2 reads SVGIG (reference sequence). The CDR3 length is 13 residues.

The gene calls are TRBV6-5 and TRBJ2-5; 11 bases align to TRBD2. This CDR3 has 14 residues. Unmatched junction bases numbered 6, after V lost 7 bases and J lost 5 bases. CDR1 MNHEY and CDR2 SVGAGI come from the germline V gene. The CDR3 loop is CASKTSGSSETQYF. Here the CDR3 DNA reads TGTGCCAGCAAAACTAGCGGGAGTTCGGAGACCCAGTACTTC.

The V and J genes are TRBV4-3 and TRBJ2-5, with D tentatively TRBD2 (5 bases). Germline assignment: CDR1 LGHNA and CDR2 YSLEER. Trimming cost V 0 bases and J 5 bases, with 10 bases left between them. The CDR3 is made up of 14 amino acids. The CDR3 protein is CASSQDGPGETQYF. CDR3 DNA sequence: TGCGCCAGCAGCCAAGATGGGCCGGGGGAGACCCAGTACTTC.